Reported below is one T cell receptor beta chain. What antigen it recognizes has not been identified. The CDR3 runs 16 residues from the cysteine to the phenylalanine. No DNA is given. As encoded in the germline V gene (reference sequence), CDR1 is LNHDA while CDR2 is SQIVND. The sample is drawn from a study of T cells expressing NK-cell markers (dated by TCRdb to 2020 to 2021). For the wider study: Three sorted T-cell subsets (CD3+CD56+NKG2C+, CD3+CD56+NKG2C- and CD3+CD56-NKG2C+) from several donors had their TCR beta-chain repertoires profiled. Seven of the eight sequenced donors were HCMV-seropositive and one was HCMV-seronegative. Randomly selected healthy volunteers, three men and five women, were used as the eight sequenced donors. Sequencing of the libraries produced 2 x 150 bp reads on Illumina HiSeq 2000/2500, MiSeq or NextSeq.

A commercial ELISA kit detecting HCMV-specific IgG in serum was used to determine HCMV serostatus. Peripheral blood mononuclear cells were isolated from blood by Ficoll density gradient centrifugation. The listed sequencing device is Illumina HiSeq 2000. The TCR beta cDNA libraries were made using 5'RACE template switching, a step that added both a universal primer site and unique molecular identifiers. cDNA synthesis was primed from the TCR beta constant segment, followed by two successive PCR amplification steps. Concerning the study's data processing: MIGEC handled demultiplexing of the reads and grouping by UMI, while MiTCR was used to assemble and quantify clonotypes. To exclude erroneous sequences, only TCR cDNA sequences supported by at least two reads were retained. The tcR package was used for downstream repertoire analysis, and clonotypes were matched across fractions by CDR3 nucleotide sequence plus V segment. VDJmatch was used to annotate antigen specificity against VDJdb, with one amino acid substitution in CDR3 allowed. TCRdb reprocessed the reads, reporting each CDR3 protein sequence once and no DNA. TCRdb, rather than the study authors, made the V and J calls. This sample's clone table shows about 110,000 distinct CDR3 sequences. About 18% of the sample rests with the top ten.

Broad study findings and their caveats: For several donors, the dominant CD3+CD56+NKG2C+ clonotypes were among the top 10 CD8+ clonotypes and accounted for roughly 1.0-7.5% of CD8+ T cells. Those dominant clonotypes were again the most abundant among CD3+CD56-NKG2C+ cells in a few donors, at about 25-65%. It remained unclear whether the expanded NKG2C-expressing T cell clones were specific for HCMV antigens.

The clonotype originates from a woman between 18 and 70 years old in good health. The chain employs TRBV19 and TRBJ1-5; TCRdb returns TRBD1, unconfirmable since there is no DNA. The sample comprised blood T cells: a sorted CD56 or NKG2C T cell subset, CD4+ or CD8+ T cells, or bulk PBMC T cells (not recorded which). The encoded CDR3 is CASSPPDRGRRQPQHF.